One TCR beta chain is described in this entry. No antigen is known for it. Per-nucleotide qualities are absent, and no much larger clonotype sits a single base away. This entry is derived from a study of blood T cell repertoires in COVID-19 (dated by TCRdb to 2018 to 2021). Background on the whole study: Samples covering the acute and convalescent phases of COVID-19 were provided by collaborators in the United States, Italy and Spain. Deeply sampled blood TCRbeta repertoires from subjects exposed to, actively infected with, or recovered from COVID-19 were included in the dataset. The samples were drawn from two sources: the first 160 participants of the ongoing ImmuneRACE study, and 1,200 or so subjects contributed by 6 global collaborators. A freely available public database, intended as a resource for researchers studying the immune response to SARS-CoV-2, is where the repertoires were released. Nearly every sample came with metadata listing a de-identified subject ID, COVID-19 status, age in years and sex. The material from the prospective study consisted of cDNA or gDNA derived from T cells, B-cell-depleted T cells, or PBMCs. Where available, HLA class I and class II types were obtained from metadata supplied by the sample provider rather than from assay-based typing.

TCRbeta CDR3 regions were amplified from genomic DNA using the immunoSEQ Assay, a bias-controlled multiplex PCR. Under the source paper's analysis protocol: Nucleated cell counts per sample were estimated from amplification of reference gene primers within the assay. To quantify the absolute abundance of each unique TCRbeta CDR3 rearrangement, sequence reads were collapsed and filtered. For each sample, productive Simpson clonality was calculated as the square root of Simpson's diversity index over productive rearrangements. The clones in this table, taken by TCRdb from immuneACCESS, are in-frame only. Not every clone is retained; where verified, under half of the shortfall comes from an unresolved V gene, and the cause of the rest is unknown. Clone size and V and J calls were adopted from that table, with D and trimming inferred from the DNA. This sample is represented by 250,000 to 350,000 clones; roughly nine tenths of them were singletons. About 2.2% of the sample rests with the top ten.

On the study overall, not on this receptor specifically: The quantity of clinical and demographic metadata differed by source and by participant and was supplied without curation.

One collaborating source in Seattle enrolled patients while the patients were actively infected and followed the patients over time throughout the course of disease. Collaborating institutions collected whole blood in K2EDTA tubes following their own protocols. For TCRbeta analysis, collaborators shipped samples as frozen whole blood, isolated PBMCs, or DNA extracted from either of those sample types. The germline ends are 21 bases apart after V is trimmed by 6 bases and J by 0 bases. From the germline V gene, CDR1 is MDHEN and CDR2 is SYDVKM. From its cysteine to its phenylalanine, the CDR3 spans 17 amino acids. The kept DNA is CDR3 alone, 51 bases in frame from the first base.

Sequencing was done on a sample of peripheral blood. The clonotype comes from a woman in her 30s with COVID-19, enrolled during active disease. Rearrangement joined TRBV28 to TRBJ2-7; the D region possibly corresponds to TRBD2 (6 bases align). The CDR3 region reads CASSGEGGPGGSYEQYF. The bases read TGTGCCAGCAGCGGCGAGGGAGGTCCCGGAGGCTCCTACGAGCAGTACTTC.